Presented here are 15 T cell receptor beta chains from one specimen sequenced in a study of cytomegalovirus exposure and HLA in healthy donors. The PCR employed 60 Vbeta primers together with 13 Jbeta primers. Here immunoSEQ multiplex PCR was the method, and the copy in TCRdb shows in-frame clones only, minus some. The sample shows about 130,000 clones, roughly 75% of them seen only once. The specimen was PBMCs. These receptors originate from a man aged 25-45 years in good health and CMV-seropositive.

V usage is TRBV7-2 and J usage is TRBJ2-2, with a tentative D call TRBD2 (6 bases). This CDR3 spans 15 amino acids. V dropped 1 base and J dropped 5 bases, with 11 bases sitting between them. Germline assignment: CDR1 SGHTA and CDR2 FQGNSA. The DNA of the CDR3 is TGTGCCAGCAGCTTAGACGGGAGAGGAACCGGGGAGCTGTTTTTT. Translating it yields CASSLDGRGTGELFF.

V usage is TRBV7-8 and J usage is TRBJ1-2; unclear D gene. CDR1 and CDR2 from the germline V gene are SGHVS and FQNEAQ. The CDR3 length is 15 residues. The V end was cut by 4 bases, the J end by 2 bases, with 14 bases between. CDR3 amino acids: CASSSGRGSNYGYTF. In DNA form, the CDR3 reads TGTGCCAGCAGCTCCGGTCGCGGGAGCAACTATGGCTACACCTTC.

The chain couples TRBV6-5 to TRBJ1-2; TRBD1 is a possible D gene (6 bases). The CDR3 spans 12 residues. Germline assignment: CDR1 MNHEY and CDR2 SVGAGI. The germline V and J ends were trimmed by 3 bases and 8 bases, with 10 bases remaining between them. The CDR3 nucleotides are TGTGCCAGCAGTTATACAGGGCAAGGCTACACCTTC. Translated, it gives CASSYTGQGYTF.

The chain uses TRBV18 and TRBJ1-2; the D gene is possibly TRBD1 (6 bases). CDR3 length: 14 amino acids. V was shortened by 0 bases and J by 4 bases, with 9 bases between the two germline ends. The germline V gene encodes CDR1 KGHSH and CDR2 LQKENI. Here the CDR3 reads CASSPPQGSYGYTF. The CDR3 DNA is TGTGCCAGCTCACCACCTCAGGGGAGCTATGGCTACACCTTC.

V is TRBV6-1 and J is TRBJ2-7; 8 bases match TRBD1. Trimming removed 2 bases from V and 9 bases from J; junction bases left unmatched: 9. The CDR3 extends over 14 amino acids. Germline CDR1 and CDR2: MNHNS and SASEGT. The CDR3 DNA is TGTGCCAGCAGTGAATGGGACAGGAGTTTTGGGCAGTACTTC. It codes for CASSEWDRSFGQYF.

The gene calls are TRBV11-2 and TRBJ1-2; D not certain. The CDR3 is made up of 15 amino acids. CDR1 SGHAT and CDR2 FQNNGV come from the germline V gene. V lost 1 base, J lost 4 bases, and 13 bases lay in between. CDR3 loop: CASSLAAPGSYGYTF. DNA for the CDR3: TGTGCCAGCAGCTTAGCCGCCCCCGGGTCCTATGGCTACACCTTC.

The chain has TRBV5-5 and TRBJ1-1; D may be TRBD1 (6 bases). V was shortened by 1 base and J by 1 base, with 11 bases between the two germline ends. CDR3 size: 15 residues. Germline-derived CDR1 and CDR2 are SGHKS and YYEKEE (reference sequence). The CDR3 coding sequence is TGTGCCAGCAGCTTGTCTGCAGGGGAGAACACTGAAGCTTTCTTT. Translated: CASSLSAGENTEAFF.

This sequence joins TRBV15 and TRBJ2-2, with D unclear. V gave up 3 bases and J gave up 4 bases, with 6 bases separating them. The CDR3 length is 13 residues. Per germline, CDR1 LNHNV and CDR2 YYDKDF (reference sequence). CDR3 sequence (DNA): TGTGCCACCAGCAGCCGAGGCACCGGGGAGCTGTTTTTT. This gives the protein CATSSRGTGELFF. The full variable domain, in which reference TRBV15 and TRBJ2-2 provide the parts outside the CDR3, is DAMVIQNPRYQVTQFGKPVTLSCSQTLNHNVMYWYQQKSSQAPKLLFHYYDKDFNNEADTPDNFQSRRPNTSFCFLDIRSPGLGDTAMYLCATSSRGTGELFFGEGSRLTVL.

J is TRBJ2-7 and V is TRBV15, with TRBD2 as a possible D gene (5 bases). The V gene's germline CDR1 is LNHNV and CDR2 YYDKDF (reference sequence). This CDR3 is built from 15 residues. Trimming cost V 0 bases and J 5 bases, with 14 bases left between them. Here the CDR3 DNA reads TGTGCCACCAGCAGAGATGGAAGGAGGATTGACGAGCAGTACTTC. This translates into CATSRDGRRIDEQYF.

CDR3 protein: CASSLRGTNSPLHF. The CDR3 bases are TGTGCCAGCAGTTTGAGGGGGACCAATTCACCCCTCCACTTT. The chain joins TRBV27 to TRBJ1-6, with D maybe TRBD1 (6 bases). The V gene lost 3 bases and the J gene lost 7 bases, with 10 bases spanning the gap. From germline, CDR1 is MNHEY and CDR2 SMNVEV (reference sequence). This CDR3 contains 14 residues.

The chain uses TRBV2 and TRBJ1-1, with 9 positions matching TRBD1. The CDR3 is 14 residues long. J was trimmed by 10 bases and V by 7 bases; bases with no gene match: 13. Germline V CDR1 and CDR2: SNHLY, FYNNEI. The CDR3 reads CASNPGQGFGGAFF. In DNA, the CDR3 is TGTGCCAGCAACCCGGGACAGGGTTTCGGAGGAGCTTTCTTT.

This sequence joins TRBV7-8 and TRBJ2-5; 12 nucleotides align to TRBD2. The tail of the sequence fits TRBJ2-7 better, so the J call may be wrong. This CDR3 region has 16 residues. Germline V CDR1 and CDR2: SGHVS, FQNEAQ. In nucleotides, the CDR3 is TGTGCCAGCAGTTCACGGACGACTAGCGGGAGTTACGAGCAGTACTTC. Translating it yields CASSSRTTSGSYEQYF.

The chain has TRBV29-1 and TRBJ1-1, with TRBD1 identical over 7 bases. CDR1 SQVTM and CDR2 ANQGSEA come from the germline V gene. The CDR3 length is 13 residues. V dropped 4 bases and J dropped 3; count of bases not matched to a gene: 5. The CDR3 reads CSVVDRVDTEAFF. The CDR3 DNA reads as TGCAGCGTTGTAGACAGGGTGGACACTGAAGCTTTCTTT.

This clone occurred a few times. This chain connects TRBV6-5 to TRBJ2-6; weak D call: TRBD1 (6 bases). CDR3 length: 16 amino acids. The germline V gene has CDR1 MNHEY and CDR2 SVGAGI. Trimming removed 4 bases from V and 2 bases from J, with 12 bases in between. The CDR3 protein is CASSLRPGAGANVLTF. The CDR3 DNA reads as TGTGCCAGCAGTTTGCGGCCAGGGGCTGGGGCCAACGTCCTGACTTTC.

The CDR3 DNA follows: TGTGCCAGCAGCTCTAAGGGACTGTACCATGAGCAGTTCTTC. It is translated as CASSSKGLYHEQFF. The V gene is TRBV13, the J gene TRBJ2-1; D is perhaps TRBD2 (6 bases). The germline CDR1 and CDR2 sequences are PRHDT and FYEKMQ (reference sequence). V gave up 4 bases and J gave up 8 bases, with 15 bases separating them. This CDR3 contains 14 residues.